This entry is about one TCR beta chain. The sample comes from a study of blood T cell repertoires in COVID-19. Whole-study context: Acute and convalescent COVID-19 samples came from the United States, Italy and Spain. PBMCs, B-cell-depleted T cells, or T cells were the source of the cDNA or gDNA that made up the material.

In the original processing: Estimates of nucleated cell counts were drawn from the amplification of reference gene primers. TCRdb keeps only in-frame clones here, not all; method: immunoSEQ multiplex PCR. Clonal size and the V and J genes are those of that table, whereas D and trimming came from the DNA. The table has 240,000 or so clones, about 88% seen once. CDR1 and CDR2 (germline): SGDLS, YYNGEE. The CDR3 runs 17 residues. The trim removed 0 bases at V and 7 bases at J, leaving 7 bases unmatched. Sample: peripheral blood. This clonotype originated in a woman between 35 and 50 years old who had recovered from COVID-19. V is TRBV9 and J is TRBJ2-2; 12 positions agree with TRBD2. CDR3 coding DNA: TGTGCCAGCAGCGTAGGGGCACTAGCGGGAGGAGTCGGGGAGCTGTTTTTT. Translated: CASSVGALAGGVGELFF.